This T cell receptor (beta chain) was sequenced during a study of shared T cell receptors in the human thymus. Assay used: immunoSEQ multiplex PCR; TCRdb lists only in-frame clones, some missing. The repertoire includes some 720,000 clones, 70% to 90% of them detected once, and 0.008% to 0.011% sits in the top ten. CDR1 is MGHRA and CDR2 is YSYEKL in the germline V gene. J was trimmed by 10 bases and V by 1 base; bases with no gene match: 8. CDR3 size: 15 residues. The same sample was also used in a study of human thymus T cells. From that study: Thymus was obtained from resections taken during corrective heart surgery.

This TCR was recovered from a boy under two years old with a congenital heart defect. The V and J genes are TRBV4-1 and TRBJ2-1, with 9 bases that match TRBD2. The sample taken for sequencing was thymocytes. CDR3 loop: CASSQGSGSGKEQFF. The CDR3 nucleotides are TGCGCCAGCAGCCAAGGTAGCGGGAGTGGGAAGGAGCAGTTCTTC.